Presented here are 8 T cell receptor beta chains from one specimen sequenced in a study of blood T cell repertoires in COVID-19. Libraries were prepared by immunoSEQ multiplex PCR; TCRdb keeps only in-frame clonotypes and omits some of them. The table has hundreds of thousands of clones, approximately 90% seen once. Sequencing used PBMCs or T cells enriched from blood (not recorded which). These receptors all stem from a woman aged 25 to 39 who had recovered from COVID-19.

The rearrangement joins TRBV11-2 to TRBJ2-1; D gene ambiguous. Germline V gene data show CDR1 as SGHAT and CDR2 as FQNNGV. There are 13 residues in the CDR3. The V end was cut by 0 bases, the J end by 9 bases, with 9 bases between. The CDR3 DNA reads as TGTGCCAGCAGCTTAGATGGCCTAGGTGAGCAGTTCTTC. This codes for CASSLDGLGEQFF.

The chain is built from TRBV18 and TRBJ1-2; D not resolved. V lost 5 bases, J lost 4 bases, and 17 bases lay in between. The CDR3 is made up of 15 amino acids. CDR1 and CDR2 from the germline V gene are KGHSH and LQKENI. CDR3 in DNA: TGTGCCAGCTCATTAGGAGCGGAGCTGCTCTATGGCTACACCTTC. As protein: CASSLGAELLYGYTF.

This clone was found a few times. The DNA of the CDR3 is TGTGCCAGCTACCTTAAAATCGGGGGAACTGGCTACACCTTC. It yields the protein CASYLKIGGTGYTF. The chain couples TRBV28 to TRBJ1-2; weak D call: TRBD1 (5 bases). Trimming took off 8 bases at V and 7 bases at J, with 20 bases between the two ends. CDR1 and CDR2 from the germline V gene are MDHEN and SYDVKM. The CDR3 runs to 14 residues.

The chain uses TRBV7-9 and TRBJ1-2, with TRBD1 matching over 10 bases. The CDR3 consists of 14 residues. Losses at the gene ends were 1 base for V and 8 bases for J; bases not matched to a gene: 4. Germline-derived CDR1 and CDR2 are SEHNR and FQNEAQ (reference sequence). CDR3 sequence: CASSLGTGGRGYTF. The DNA of the CDR3 is TGTGCCAGCAGCTTAGGGACAGGGGGACGAGGCTACACCTTC.

CDR3 nucleotide sequence: TGTGCCAGCAGTTACGCGCAGGGTCCTAATTCACCCCTCCACTTT. Translation: CASSYAQGPNSPLHF. J is TRBJ1-6 and V is TRBV6-6; TRBD1 might be the D (5 bases). Germline V gene lookup returns CDR1 MNHNY and CDR2 SVGAGI (reference sequence). With 2 bases removed from V and 6 bases from J, the gap between germline ends came to 11 bases. There are 15 residues in the CDR3.

The V gene is TRBV6-2 or TRBV6-3, the J gene TRBJ1-6, with 10 bases identical to TRBD1. The CDR3 runs 18 residues. The germline V gene has CDR1 MNHEY and CDR2 SVGEGT. V dropped 5 bases and J dropped 1; count of bases not matched to a gene: 8. The CDR3, as DNA: TGTGCCAGCAGTCGTCCGGGACAGGGGATATCCTATAATTCACCCCTCCACTTT. Protein product: CASSRPGQGISYNSPLHF.

This chain links TRBV19 with TRBJ1-3, with TRBD1 identical over 8 bases. This CDR3 spans 14 amino acids. Trimming took 10 bases from V and 3 from J; bases not matched to a gene: 8. Germline lookup yields CDR1 LNHDA and CDR2 SQIVND (reference sequence). CDR3 coding DNA: TGTGCCACCCAGGGGGCCGTAAATGGAAACACCATATATTTT. This codes for CATQGAVNGNTIYF. Supplemented by reference TRBV19 and TRBJ1-3, the full variable domain reads DGGITQSPKYLFRKEGQNVTLSCEQNLNHDAMYWYRQDPGQGLRLIYYSQIVNDFQKGDIAEGYSVSREKKESFPLTVTSAQKNPTAFYLCATQGAVNGNTIYFGEGSWLTVV.

The chain employs TRBV18 and TRBJ1-2; D is undetermined. With 2 bases removed from V and 4 bases from J, the gap between germline ends came to 5 bases. Germline CDR1 and CDR2: KGHSH and LQKENI. There are 12 residues in the CDR3. The CDR3, as DNA: TGTGCCAGCTCACCAGAGGCCTATGGCTACACCTTC. Translated: CASSPEAYGYTF.